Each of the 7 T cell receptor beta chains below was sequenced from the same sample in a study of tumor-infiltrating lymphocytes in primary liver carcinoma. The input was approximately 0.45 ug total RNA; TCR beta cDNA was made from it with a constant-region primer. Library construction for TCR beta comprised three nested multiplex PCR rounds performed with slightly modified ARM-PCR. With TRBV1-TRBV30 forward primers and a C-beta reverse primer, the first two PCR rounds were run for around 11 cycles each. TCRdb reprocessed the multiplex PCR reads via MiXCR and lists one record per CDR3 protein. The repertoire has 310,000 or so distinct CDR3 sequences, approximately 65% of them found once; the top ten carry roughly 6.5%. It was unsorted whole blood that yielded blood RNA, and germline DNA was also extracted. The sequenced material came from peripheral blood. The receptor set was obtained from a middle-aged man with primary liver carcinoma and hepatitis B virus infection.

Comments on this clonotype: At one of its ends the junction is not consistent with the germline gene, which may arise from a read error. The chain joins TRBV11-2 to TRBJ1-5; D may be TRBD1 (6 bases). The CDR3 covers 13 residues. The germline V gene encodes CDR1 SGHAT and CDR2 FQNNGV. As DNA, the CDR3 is TGTGCCAGCAGTGTACAGGGTGATAAGCCCCAGAATTTT. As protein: CASSVQGDKPQNF. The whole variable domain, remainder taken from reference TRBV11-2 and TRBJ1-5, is EAGVAQSPRYKIIEKRQSVAFWCNPISGHATLYWYQQILGQGPKLLIQFQNNGVVDDSQLPKDRFSAERLKGVDSTLKIQPAKLEDSAVYLCASSVQGDKPQNFGDGTRLSIL.

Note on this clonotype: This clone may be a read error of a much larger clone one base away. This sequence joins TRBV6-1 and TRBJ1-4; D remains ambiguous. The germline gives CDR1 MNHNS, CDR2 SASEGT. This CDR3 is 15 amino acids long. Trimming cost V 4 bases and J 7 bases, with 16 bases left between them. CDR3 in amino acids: CASSGPEGAAEKLFF. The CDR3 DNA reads TGTGCCAGCAGTGGCCCAGAGGGCGCGGCTGAAAAACTGTTTTTT.

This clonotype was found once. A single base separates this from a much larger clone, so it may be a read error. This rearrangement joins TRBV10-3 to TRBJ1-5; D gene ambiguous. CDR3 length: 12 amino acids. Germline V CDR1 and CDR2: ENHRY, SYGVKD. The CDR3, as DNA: TGTGCCACCAGACGGGCGGGTCAGCCCCGGCATTTT. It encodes CATRRAGQPRHF.

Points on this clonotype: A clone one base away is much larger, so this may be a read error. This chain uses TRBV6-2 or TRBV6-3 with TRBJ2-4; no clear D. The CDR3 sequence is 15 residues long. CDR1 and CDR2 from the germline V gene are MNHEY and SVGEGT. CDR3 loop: CASSYMTLAKNIHYF. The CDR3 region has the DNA TGTGCCAGCAGTTACATGACATTAGCCAAAAACATTCACTACTTC.

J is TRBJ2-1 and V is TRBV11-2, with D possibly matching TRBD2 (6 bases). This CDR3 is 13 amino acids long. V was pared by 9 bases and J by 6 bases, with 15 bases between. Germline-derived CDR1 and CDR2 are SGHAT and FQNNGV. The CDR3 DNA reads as TGTGCCAGTCGGAACTGGGGAGGCAATGAGCAGTTCTTC. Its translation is CASRNWGGNEQFF.

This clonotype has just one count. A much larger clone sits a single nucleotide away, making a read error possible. Written as DNA, the CDR3 is TGTGCCAGCAGCCAACTGGACAGGGGAGACGAGCAGTTCTTC. Encoded protein: CASSQLDRGDEQFF. V and J are TRBV5-5 and TRBJ2-1, with 9 bases matching TRBD1. The CDR3 length is 14 residues. The ends lost 4 bases at V and 10 bases at J; junction bases unmatched: 9. CDR1 is SGHKS and CDR2 is YYEKEE in the germline V gene (reference sequence).

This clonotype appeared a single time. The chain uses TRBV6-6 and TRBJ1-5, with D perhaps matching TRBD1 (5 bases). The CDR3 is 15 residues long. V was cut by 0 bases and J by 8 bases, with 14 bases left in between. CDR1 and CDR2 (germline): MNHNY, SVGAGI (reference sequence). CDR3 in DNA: TGTGCCAGCAGTTACTCGAGTAGGGGTCGGGAGCCCCAGCATTTT. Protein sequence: CASSYSSRGREPQHF.